The 27 T cell receptor beta chains in this list originate from one sample, sequenced in a study of T cells in narcolepsy. Using immunoSEQ multiplex PCR, the repertoire was profiled, and TCRdb retains in-frame clones only, with some absent. The top ten clones hold 13% to 15% of a sample with 15,000 or so clones, over 55% of them seen once. What was sequenced was CD45RA- memory CD8+ T cells from PBMCs. All receptors come from a human donor with narcolepsy.

The V gene is TRBV15, the J gene TRBJ2-7; 9 positions agree with TRBD1. The length of the CDR3 is 17 residues. Trimming took 1 base from V and 2 from J; bases not matched to a gene: 9. In germline, CDR1 is LNHNV, CDR2 YYDKDF (reference sequence). CDR3 residues: CATSRAGPDRGAYEQYF. CDR3 nucleotide sequence: TGTGCCACCAGCAGAGCGGGTCCCGACAGGGGGGCCTACGAGCAGTACTTC.

The chain employs TRBV18 and TRBJ2-3, with D perhaps matching TRBD1 or TRBD2 (6 bases each). Per germline, CDR1 KGHSH and CDR2 LQKENI. CDR3 length equals 19 residues. Between the trimmed V and J ends, which lost 0 bases and 4 bases, there was a span of 23 bases. In nucleotides, the CDR3 is TGTGCCAGCTCACCACCGGGGGAGAAGCGGGTGACAGGAGCAGATACGCAGTATTTT. Translated: CASSPPGEKRVTGADTQYF.

This clone was seen only once. The V call is TRBV6-5, the J call TRBJ2-5, with 9 bases identical to TRBD2. Germline CDR1 reads MNHEY; CDR2 reads SVGAGI. J gave up 1 base and V 2 bases, and 5 bases lay outside the gene matches. The CDR3 has 16 residues. The CDR3 nucleotides are TGTGCCAGCAGTTACGGGGTAGCGGGGGCCCAAGAGACCCAGTACTTC. Residues: CASSYGVAGAQETQYF.

The chain has TRBV9 and TRBJ2-5; the match to TRBD2 covers 8 bases. V dropped 2 bases and J dropped 2; count of bases not matched to a gene: 5. Per the germline V gene, CDR1 is SGDLS and CDR2 is YYNGEE. The CDR3 has 15 amino acids. CDR3 sequence reads: CASSVGGGGQETQYF. The CDR3 region has the DNA TGTGCCAGCAGCGTGGGTGGCGGGGGGCAAGAGACCCAGTACTTC.

The V gene is TRBV11-2, the J gene TRBJ2-1; 11 nucleotides line up with TRBD2. The CDR3 covers 16 residues. Germline V lookup: CDR1 SGHAT, CDR2 FQNNGV. V lost 4 bases to trimming and J lost 9 bases; unmatched junction nucleotides: 11. The CDR3 DNA reads as TGTGCCAGCAGCTCGTTACCTAGCGGGGGGTTTGGTGAGCAGTTCTTC. Translation: CASSSLPSGGFGEQFF.

The J gene is TRBJ1-1, the V gene TRBV6-1; D not certain. CDR3 length: 14 amino acids. V lost 1 base, J lost 7 bases, and 13 bases lay in between. Germline V gene lookup returns CDR1 MNHNS and CDR2 SASEGT. In DNA form, the CDR3 reads TGTGCCAGCAGTGAAGAATCGGCTAAGGATGAAGCTTTCTTT. Its translation is CASSEESAKDEAFF.

The rearrangement joins TRBV19 to TRBJ2-7; maybe TRBD2 (6 bases). Trimming shortened V by 1 base and J by 0 bases, and 7 bases separated the two germline ends. The CDR3 runs to 14 residues. Germline CDR1 reads LNHDA; CDR2 reads SQIVND (reference sequence). The DNA of the CDR3 is TGTGCCAGTAGTATAGCCGGGAGCTCCTACGAGCAGTACTTC. Protein product: CASSIAGSSYEQYF.

The chain recombines TRBV5-6 with TRBJ1-4; D is undetermined. V was trimmed by 7 bases and J by 0 bases, leaving 22 bases between them. Germline CDR1 and CDR2: SGHDT and YYEEEE. The CDR3 is made up of 18 amino acids. The CDR3 region has the DNA TGTGCCAGCTCCCCTACTATAGTAGAGAACCCAACTAATGAAAAACTGTTTTTT. Translated, it gives CASSPTIVENPTNEKLFF.

The gene calls are TRBV5-6 and TRBJ1-3; D remains ambiguous. Germline CDR1 reads SGHDT; CDR2 reads YYEEEE. This CDR3 region has 15 residues. Trimming pared 0 bases from V and 2 bases from J, leaving 9 bases between. The CDR3 region is CASSLEGIPGNTIYF. The CDR3 DNA is TGTGCCAGCAGCTTGGAAGGGATTCCTGGAAACACCATATATTTT.

CDR3 nucleotide sequence: TGTGCCAGTAGCTGGTCCTTGGGGCGGCCGAACACTGAAGCTTTCTTT. It specifies CASSWSLGRPNTEAFF. The chain recombines TRBV19 with TRBJ1-1, with TRBD1 as a possible D gene (5 bases). This CDR3 spans 16 amino acids. Germline V lookup: CDR1 LNHDA, CDR2 SQIVND (reference sequence). The germline V and J ends were trimmed by 6 bases and 1 base, with 18 bases remaining between them.

CDR3 DNA: TGTGCCAGCAGCGTCGGGGACATTCCCATGAACACTGAAGCTTTCTTT. Its protein is CASSVGDIPMNTEAFF. V gene TRBV9 combines with J gene TRBJ1-1; TRBD1 might be the D (6 bases). This CDR3 has 16 residues. The ends were cut back, 2 bases at V and 0 bases at J, with 14 bases in the middle. Germline V CDR1 and CDR2: SGDLS, YYNGEE.

The genes are TRBV27 and TRBJ2-1, with TRBD1 as a possible D gene (6 bases). CDR3 length: 16 residues. V lost 1 base to trimming and J lost 5 bases, with 15 bases between them. Germline CDR1 is MNHEY and CDR2 is SMNVEV (reference sequence). The CDR3 region is CASSLFPTRGNNEQFF. The CDR3 coding sequence is TGTGCCAGCAGTTTATTCCCCACAAGGGGGAACAATGAGCAGTTCTTC.

This chain links TRBV19 with TRBJ2-7; 7 nucleotides align to TRBD1. CDR1 is LNHDA, CDR2 SQIVND, per germline (reference sequence). The junction had 6 bases not matched to a gene; V was cut back by 7 bases and J by 0 bases. The length of the CDR3 is 14 residues. This CDR3 reads CASTPGGSSYEQYF. CDR3 DNA: TGTGCCAGTACCCCAGGGGGTAGCTCCTACGAGCAGTACTTC.

V gene TRBV27 combines with J gene TRBJ1-1; D is perhaps TRBD1 (6 bases). With 5 bases removed from V and 5 bases from J, the gap between germline ends came to 12 bases. CDR1 and CDR2 from the germline V gene are MNHEY and SMNVEV (reference sequence). This CDR3 region has 13 residues. DNA for the CDR3: TGTGCCAGCAGTAGATACAGGGATACTGAAGCTTTCTTT. Translation gives CASSRYRDTEAFF.

The chain combines TRBV30 with TRBJ1-2; no definite D call. Trimming removed 1 base from V and 4 bases from J, with 4 bases in between. Germline assignment: CDR1 GTSNPN and CDR2 SVGIG (reference sequence). The CDR3 consists of 11 residues. This chain's CDR3 is CAWSDTYGYTF. The DNA of the CDR3 is TGTGCCTGGAGTGACACCTATGGCTACACCTTC.

The genes are TRBV7-8 and TRBJ2-2; D ambiguous. The CDR3 spans 15 residues. Germline V gives CDR1 SGHVS, CDR2 FQNEAQ. Trimming removed 5 bases at V and 5 bases at J, with 15 bases between. The CDR3 loop reads CASSPQSLVTGELFF. In nucleotides, the CDR3 is TGTGCCAGCAGCCCCCAGAGTCTTGTTACCGGGGAGCTGTTTTTT.

J is TRBJ2-5 and V is TRBV14, with 8 positions matching TRBD1. Germline V lookup: CDR1 SGHDN, CDR2 FVKESK. With 4 bases clipped from V and 5 bases from J, the junction kept 9 bases outside the gene matches. The CDR3 runs 15 residues. Here the CDR3 reads CASSPEQGEMETQYF. Here the CDR3 DNA reads TGTGCCAGCAGCCCCGAACAGGGGGAGATGGAGACCCAGTACTTC.

V is TRBV6-5 and J is TRBJ1-2; D may be TRBD1 (5 bases). The V and J ends lost 0 bases and 6 bases respectively, with 8 bases between them. CDR1 is MNHEY, CDR2 SVGAGI, per germline. The CDR3 contains 13 residues. The CDR3 reads CASSYSRVHGYTF. As DNA, the CDR3 is TGTGCCAGCAGTTACTCCAGGGTACATGGCTACACCTTC.

V usage is TRBV6-1 and J usage is TRBJ1-5, with 7 nucleotides matching TRBD1. Germline CDR1 MNHNS, CDR2 SASEGT. The CDR3 consists of 15 residues. The trim removed 3 bases at V and 6 bases at J, leaving 8 bases unmatched. CDR3 sequence: CASSEAEGAGQPQHF. In DNA form, the CDR3 reads TGTGCCAGCAGTGAGGCGGAGGGGGCTGGTCAGCCCCAGCATTTT.

The chain employs TRBV11-2 and TRBJ2-7; a weak D match, TRBD1 (6 bases). Trimming removed 5 bases from V and 4 bases from J, with 18 bases in between. The CDR3 is made up of 15 amino acids. The germline CDR1 and CDR2 sequences are SGHAT and FQNNGV. CDR3 sequence reads: CASSTYRAFPYEQYF. The CDR3 DNA reads TGTGCCAGCAGCACTTACAGGGCCTTCCCATACGAGCAGTACTTC.

Notes on this clone: One end of the junction varies from germline; a read error may be responsible. This sample includes further DNA sequences coding for the same CDR3. The V gene is TRBV15, the J gene TRBJ2-5; D remains unclear. Germline CDR1 reads LNHNV; CDR2 reads YYDKDF (reference sequence). The CDR3 contains 18 residues. The CDR3 spells CATSRDSELARYQETQYF. The CDR3 DNA follows: TGTGCCACCAGCAGAGATTCTGAGCTCGCCAGGTACCAGGAGACCCAGTACTTC.

This chain uses TRBV7-9 with TRBJ1-6; 8 positions agree with TRBD1. The length of the CDR3 is 13 residues. Germline V gene sequence: CDR1 SEHNR, CDR2 FQNEAQ (reference sequence). After removal of 3 bases from V and 11 bases from J, the junction contained 3 bases not matched to a gene. Written as DNA, the CDR3 is TGTGCCAGCAGCTTTACACAGGGGGCACCCCTCCACTTT. This encodes CASSFTQGAPLHF. The complete variable domain, with remaining parts taken from reference TRBV7-9 and TRBJ1-6, reads DTGVSQNPRHKITKRGQNVTFRCDPISEHNRLYWYRQTLGQGPEFLTYFQNEAQLEKSRLLSDRFSAERPKGSFSTLEIQRTEQGDSAMYLCASSFTQGAPLHFGNGTRLTVT.

The J gene is TRBJ2-2, the V gene TRBV9, with D maybe TRBD1 (6 bases). Trimming took 0 bases from V and 7 from J, leaving 7 bases between them. CDR1 and CDR2 from the germline V gene are SGDLS and YYNGEE. The CDR3 is 13 amino acids. CDR3 DNA: TGTGCCAGCAGCGTAGAGGGGGACGGGGAGCTGTTTTTT. Translating gives CASSVEGDGELFF.

This clone has a handful of counts. The junction shows a germline mismatch at one end, possibly a read error. This chain joins TRBV6-5 and TRBJ1-1, with D perhaps matching TRBD1 (5 bases). Germline assignment: CDR1 MNHEY and CDR2 SVGAGI. There are 12 residues in the CDR3. The CDR3 here is CASSYGGAEAFF. CDR3 nucleotide sequence: TGTGCCAGCAGTTACGGCGGGGCTGAGGCTTTCTTT.

This clone has only a few counts. The CDR3, as DNA: TGTGCCAGCAGCCCCCGGGACAGGGATAGTCGCACAGATACGCAGTATTTT. It codes for CASSPRDRDSRTDTQYF. J is TRBJ2-3 and V is TRBV7-9; TRBD1 matches 9 bases. This CDR3 comprises 17 residues. Germline CDR1 is SEHNR and CDR2 is FQNEAQ (reference sequence). After removal of 5 bases from V and 1 base from J, the junction contained 10 bases not matched to a gene.

The table lists this clone with a count of one. The gene calls are TRBV10-1 and TRBJ2-2, with D hard to call. Germline V gives CDR1 WNHNN, CDR2 SYGVQD (reference sequence). The CDR3 loop spans 14 amino acids. With 0 bases removed from V and 5 bases from J, the gap between germline ends came to 7 bases. CDR3 coding DNA: TGCGCCAGCAGTGAGTCCCTGTTTACCGGGGAGCTGTTTTTT. This codes for CASSESLFTGELFF.

The chain recombines TRBV4-3 with TRBJ2-7; 9 bases fit TRBD1. The CDR3 extends over 15 amino acids. Germline V gene data show CDR1 as LGHNA and CDR2 as YSLEER. V shed 3 bases and J 5 bases; nucleotides not matched to a gene: 8. CDR3 bases: TGCGCCAGCAGCCACTCTGGGACAGGGCTGAACGAGCAGTACTTC. This sequence encodes CASSHSGTGLNEQYF.